Below, 26 T cell receptor beta chains from the same sample are listed, as sequenced in a study of cytomegalovirus exposure and HLA in healthy donors. The PCR employed 60 Vbeta primers together with 13 Jbeta primers. Clones were sequenced by immunoSEQ multiplex PCR, and TCRdb holds only the in-frame ones, with some missing. The profile shows 100,000 to 150,000 clones, roughly 80% of them singletons. Sequencing input: PBMCs. The receptors shown here come from a man aged 25-45 years in good health and CMV-seronegative.

V gene TRBV10-3 combines with J gene TRBJ2-3; the match to TRBD2 covers 15 bases. CDR3 length: 16 residues. Unmatched junction bases numbered 6, after V lost 6 bases and J lost 5 bases. Per germline, CDR1 ENHRY and CDR2 SYGVKD. For the CDR3, the DNA is TGTGCCATCAGCCTCGGACTAGCGGGGGGGCAAGATACGCAGTATTTT. Translated: CAISLGLAGGQDTQYF.

With respect to this clone: The junction differs from germline at one of its ends, possibly a read error. V usage is TRBV28 and J usage is TRBJ1-1, with D perhaps TRBD1 (6 bases). Germline CDR1 is MDHEN and CDR2 is SYDVKM. CDR3 length: 13 residues. CDR3 protein: CASFSPGQSEAFF. CDR3 DNA: TGTGCCAGCTTTAGCCCCGGACAGTCTGAGGCTTTCTTT.

V gene TRBV10-3 combines with J gene TRBJ2-5; TRBD2 matches 8 bases. Trimming removed 6 bases from V and 4 bases from J; junction bases left unmatched: 4. The length of the CDR3 is 13 residues. Per germline, CDR1 ENHRY and CDR2 SYGVKD. The CDR3 DNA sequence: TGTGCCATCAGCGGGAGGGGAGGAGAGACCCAGTACTTC. Its translation: CAISGRGGETQYF.

The J gene is TRBJ2-2, the V gene TRBV27; 8 bases are shared with TRBD1. The V and J ends lost 5 bases and 3 bases, in that order; junction bases with no gene match: 5. This CDR3 comprises 15 residues. Germline V CDR1 and CDR2: MNHEY, SMNVEV (reference sequence). The DNA for the CDR3 is TGTGCCAGCAGTCCGGGACAGGAATACACCGGGGAGCTGTTTTTT. Its translation is CASSPGQEYTGELFF.

The genes are TRBV6-5 and TRBJ2-7; 12 positions agree with TRBD1. The CDR3 length is 15 residues. Germline CDR1 is MNHEY and CDR2 is SVGAGI. V lost 2 bases and J lost 4; bases outside the gene matches: 3. The CDR3 loop is CASSYGGQGAYEQYF. In DNA form, the CDR3 reads TGTGCCAGCAGTTACGGGGGACAGGGGGCTTACGAGCAGTACTTC.

The chain couples TRBV11-1 to TRBJ1-1, with a possible D match to TRBD1 (5 bases). The length of the CDR3 is 13 residues. V lost 5 bases and J lost 5, with 12 bases in between. Per germline, CDR1 SGHAT and CDR2 FQDESV (reference sequence). The CDR3 here is CASSRQGWTEAFF. CDR3 nucleotides: TGTGCCAGCAGCCGTCAGGGATGGACTGAAGCTTTCTTT.

The J gene is TRBJ2-7, the V gene TRBV5-5, with D perhaps matching TRBD2 (5 bases). The CDR3 covers 15 residues. The germline gives CDR1 SGHKS, CDR2 YYEKEE (reference sequence). V dropped 4 bases and J dropped 2 bases, with 16 bases sitting between them. CDR3 DNA: TGTGCCAGCAGCGTGTCTCGGGGTTTGGCCTACGAGCAGTACTTC. This sequence encodes CASSVSRGLAYEQYF.

The chain has TRBV9 and TRBJ2-7; 7 bases agree with TRBD2. The CDR3 is made up of 15 amino acids. Germline trimming cut 0 bases from V and 4 bases from J; bases unmatched to any gene: 7. The germline V gene has CDR1 SGDLS and CDR2 YYNGEE. CDR3 coding DNA: TGTGCCAGCAGCGTAGACCCAGCGGGGATATACGAGCAGTACTTC. Its protein product is CASSVDPAGIYEQYF.

The chain is built from TRBV6-1 and TRBJ1-2; weak D call: TRBD1 (6 bases). The CDR3 extends over 15 amino acids. Germline V gene data show CDR1 as MNHNS and CDR2 as SASEGT. Trimming pared 3 bases from V and 5 bases from J, leaving 16 bases between. The CDR3 nucleotides read TGTGCCAGCAGTGAGACAGGAACTTTGAGGTATGGCTACACCTTC. Amino acids: CASSETGTLRYGYTF.

The rearrangement uses TRBV27 and TRBJ1-5; 7 bases fit TRBD1. The CDR3 totals 15 residues. Germline-derived CDR1 and CDR2 are MNHEY and SMNVEV (reference sequence). Germline trimming cut 5 bases from V and 2 bases from J; bases unmatched to any gene: 6. DNA for the CDR3: TGTGCCAGCAGTACCCACAGGGGTGGCAATCAGCCCCAGCATTTT. Protein product: CASSTHRGGNQPQHF.

V and J are TRBV7-9 and TRBJ2-7; 8 bases line up with TRBD1. The junction had 8 bases not matched to a gene; V was cut back by 2 bases and J by 11 bases. Looked up from germline, CDR1 is SEHNR and CDR2 is FQNEAQ (reference sequence). The CDR3 has 13 amino acids. Here the CDR3 DNA reads TGTGCCAGCAGCTTAAAACAGGGGGAAGTAGAGTACTTC. Translated: CASSLKQGEVEYF.

This chain uses TRBV9 with TRBJ2-3, with D tentatively TRBD2 (7 bases). The CDR3 totals 16 residues. The V and J ends lost 0 bases and 0 bases respectively, with 11 bases between them. Germline V gene data show CDR1 as SGDLS and CDR2 as YYNGEE. Written as DNA, the CDR3 is TGTGCCAGCAGCGTAGAGGGGGGGAGGAGCACAGATACGCAGTATTTT. Translated: CASSVEGGRSTDTQYF.

J is TRBJ2-1 and V is TRBV30, with 8 bases that match TRBD1. The CDR3 has 12 amino acids. The V and J ends lost 6 bases and 6 bases, in that order; junction bases with no gene match: 4. Germline CDR1 GTSNPN, CDR2 SVGIG (reference sequence). CDR3 sequence (DNA): TGTGCCTGCCAGGGACAGGTCAATGAGCAGTTCTTC. Amino acids: CACQGQVNEQFF.

This sequence joins TRBV11-2 and TRBJ1-2; the D gene is possibly TRBD1 (6 bases). CDR1 is SGHAT, CDR2 FQNNGV, per germline. This CDR3 contains 14 residues. The germline V and J ends were trimmed by 5 bases and 2 bases, with 12 bases remaining between them. CDR3 sequence: CASSKPGHNYGYTF. For the CDR3, the DNA is TGTGCCAGCAGCAAACCGGGACACAACTATGGCTACACCTTC.

The V call is TRBV5-1, the J call TRBJ2-1; D remains ambiguous. The CDR3 covers 15 residues. The V end was cut by 4 bases, the J end by 2 bases, with 13 bases between. Germline loops: CDR1 SGHRS, CDR2 YFSETQ. The CDR3 here is CASSLPSETYNEQFF. The CDR3 DNA is TGCGCCAGCAGCCTCCCGAGCGAAACCTACAATGAGCAGTTCTTC. Drawing the rest from reference TRBV5-1 and TRBJ2-1, the complete variable domain is KAGVTQTPRYLIKTRGQQVTLSCSPISGHRSVSWYQQTPGQGLQFLFEYFSETQRNKGNFPGRFSGRQFSNSRSEMNVSTLELGDSALYLCASSLPSETYNEQFFGPGTRLTVL.

V and J are TRBV5-1 and TRBJ2-1; 12 nucleotides match TRBD1. There are 15 residues in the CDR3. V was clipped by 4 bases and J by 6 bases; unmatched bases: 5. The germline V gene has CDR1 SGHRS and CDR2 YFSETQ. As DNA, the CDR3 is TGCGCCAGCAGCCCGGGACAGGGGGCCATCAATGAGCAGTTCTTC. Translated: CASSPGQGAINEQFF.

V is TRBV9 and J is TRBJ2-2; 7 nucleotides align to TRBD2. Germline assignment: CDR1 SGDLS and CDR2 YYNGEE. This CDR3 spans 16 amino acids. V lost 0 bases to trimming and J lost 3 bases; unmatched junction nucleotides: 5. CDR3 residues: CASSVGEGRHTGELFF. In DNA, the CDR3 is TGTGCCAGCAGCGTAGGGGAGGGGCGGCACACCGGGGAGCTGTTTTTT.

The CDR3, as DNA: TGTGCCAGCAGCTCCGACGAGGTCTATGGCTACACCTTC. It translates to CASSSDEVYGYTF. The chain uses TRBV7-6 and TRBJ1-2; no clear D gene. CDR1 SGHVS and CDR2 FNYEAQ come from the germline V gene. The CDR3 runs to 13 residues. Trimming removed 4 bases at V and 4 bases at J, with 10 bases between. Supplemented by reference TRBV7-6 and TRBJ1-2, the full variable domain reads GAGVSQSPRYKVTKRGQDVALRCDPISGHVSLYWYRQALGQGPEFLTYFNYEAQQDKSGLPNDRFSAERPEGSISTLTIQRTEQRDSAMYRCASSSDEVYGYTFGSGTRLTVV.

V gene TRBV5-8 combines with J gene TRBJ1-2, with unresolved D. Trimming left V 1 base short and J 8 bases short, with 9 bases between. The germline V gene has CDR1 SGHTS and CDR2 YDEGEE. This CDR3 region has 12 residues. CDR3 residues: CASSLRLAGYTF. CDR3 bases: TGTGCCAGCAGCTTGAGGTTAGCGGGCTACACCTTC.

This chain connects TRBV5-1 to TRBJ2-2; 10 bases fit TRBD2. Germline assignment: CDR1 SGHRS and CDR2 YFSETQ. There are 14 residues in the CDR3. Unmatched junction bases numbered 5, after V lost 6 bases and J lost 6 bases. In DNA, the CDR3 is TGCGCCAGCACCGAGCGGGGGGGCGCCGGGGAGCTGTTTTTT. It codes for CASTERGGAGELFF.

There are a few counts of this clone. The chain is built from TRBV5-4 and TRBJ2-4, with TRBD2 matching over 7 bases. CDR3 length equals 18 residues. The germline gives CDR1 SGHNT, CDR2 YYREEE (reference sequence). V shed 4 bases and J 0 bases; nucleotides not matched to a gene: 13. In DNA form, the CDR3 reads TGTGCCAGCAGCCCGGGAGGTAGCGGGCATCTAGCCAAAAACATTCAGTACTTC. Encoded protein: CASSPGGSGHLAKNIQYF. The variable domain in full, completed from reference TRBV5-4 and TRBJ2-4, reads ETGVTQSPTHLIKTRGQQVTLRCSSQSGHNTVSWYQQALGQGPQFIFQYYREEENGRGNFPPRFSGLQFPNYSSELNVNALELDDSALYLCASSPGGSGHLAKNIQYFGAGTRLSVL.

The chain has TRBV30 and TRBJ2-2; 7 bases agree with TRBD1. With 4 bases clipped from V and 0 bases from J, the junction kept 5 bases outside the gene matches. The CDR3 consists of 15 residues. Germline V gene lookup returns CDR1 GTSNPN and CDR2 SVGIG (reference sequence). The CDR3 nucleotides are TGTGCCTGGAAACTGGGACAGTCGAACACCGGGGAGCTGTTTTTT. It translates to CAWKLGQSNTGELFF.

The CDR3 region is CASSSYRGYTQYF. DNA for the CDR3: TGTGCCAGCTCTTCCTACAGGGGTTATACGCAGTATTTT. The chain has TRBV27 and TRBJ2-3; TRBD1 agrees at 7 bases. CDR3 length: 13 amino acids. J lost 7 bases, V lost 8 bases, and 9 bases had no gene match. Germline V lookup: CDR1 MNHEY, CDR2 SMNVEV (reference sequence).

This clone was found a few times. The rearrangement joins TRBV6-5 to TRBJ2-5; 9 positions match TRBD1. This CDR3 has 14 amino acids. V gave up 7 bases and J gave up 5 bases; unmatched junction bases: 8. Looked up from germline, CDR1 is MNHEY and CDR2 is SVGAGI. The CDR3 region is CASKPTGGIETQYF. As DNA, the CDR3 is TGTGCCAGCAAACCCACAGGGGGCATTGAGACCCAGTACTTC.

This clone was counted a single time. This rearrangement joins TRBV19 to TRBJ1-5, with 9 bases fitting TRBD1. Germline assignment: CDR1 LNHDA and CDR2 SQIVND (reference sequence). The CDR3 is 15 amino acids. The J segment lost 7 bases and the V segment lost 7 bases, leaving 11 bases of the junction unmatched. DNA for the CDR3: TGTGCCAGTACCAAACCAGGGACAGGGTGGCAGCCCCAGCATTTT. Translating it yields CASTKPGTGWQPQHF. The whole variable domain, filled in from reference TRBV19 and TRBJ1-5, reads DGGITQSPKYLFRKEGQNVTLSCEQNLNHDAMYWYRQDPGQGLRLIYYSQIVNDFQKGDIAEGYSVSREKKESFPLTVTSAQKNPTAFYLCASTKPGTGWQPQHFGDGTRLSIL.

This chain joins TRBV10-3 and TRBJ2-7; D possibly corresponds to TRBD1 (5 bases). In germline, CDR1 is ENHRY, CDR2 SYGVKD. There are 14 residues in the CDR3. V lost 3 bases, J lost 3 bases, and 12 bases lay in between. CDR3 amino acids: CAISDLGHYYEQYF. In DNA form, the CDR3 reads TGTGCCATCAGTGATCTAGGACACTACTACGAGCAGTACTTC.